The rows below give T cell receptor beta chains drawn from one sample of a study of shared T cell receptors in the human thymus. Sequencing used immunoSEQ multiplex PCR; TCRdb keeps in-frame clones, though not all of them. The data show roughly 550,000 clones, 75% to 85% seen once. The sample also formed part of further work on human thymus T cells.

The sample comprised thymocytes. The source of these receptors is a boy less than two years old with a congenital heart defect. CDR3s include the opening cysteine and the closing phenylalanine or tryptophan. The order of the fields is CDR3 protein, CDR3 DNA, D gene, J gene, V gene, clone size. D genes are given only for firm matches. Clone size is stated in some rows and not others, as once, few, many or a class when expanded.

CDR3: CASSVEDSLGETQYF
DNA: TGTGCCAGCAGCGTGGAGGATAGCTTGGGGGAGACCCAGTACTTC
D: NA
J: TRBJ2-5
V: TRBV9
size: NA

CDR3: CASSNGQANYGYTF
DNA: TGTGCCAGTAGCAACGGACAAGCTAACTATGGCTACACCTTC
D: NA
J: TRBJ1-2
V: TRBV19
size: NA

CDR3: CASSEGAENEQFF
DNA: TGTGCCAGCAGTGAAGGGGCAGAGAATGAGCAGTTCTTC
D: NA
J: TRBJ2-1
V: TRBV2
size: few

CDR3: CASIPQGGPSYEQYF
DNA: TGTGCCAGTATCCCTCAAGGGGGTCCATCCTACGAGCAGTACTTC
D: NA
J: TRBJ2-7
V: TRBV7-9
size: few

CDR3: CASSQRRQGGTGELFF
DNA: TGTGCCAGCTCTCAGAGAAGACAGGGAGGAACCGGGGAGCTGTTTTTT
D: NA
J: TRBJ2-2
V: TRBV18
size: NA

CDR3: CASSQEEGQRNIQYF
DNA: TGCGCCAGCAGCCAAGAAGAAGGGCAGCGGAACATTCAGTACTTC
D: NA
J: TRBJ2-4
V: TRBV4-3
size: NA

CDR3: CASSEPVLPHFLTGTSWAGDTQYF
DNA: TGTGCCAGCAGTGAACCCGTTCTCCCCCACTTCTTAACCGGGACTAGCTGGGCCGGGGATACGCAGTATTTT
D: TRBD2
J: TRBJ2-3
V: TRBV2
size: NA

CDR3: CASSSGAPRGRVSEQYF
DNA: TGTGCCAGCAGCTCCGGGGCGCCCCGCGGGAGAGTGTCTGAGCAGTACTTC
D: TRBD2
J: TRBJ2-7
V: TRBV11-2
size: NA

CDR3: CASSEPPSGRTPEQYF
DNA: TGTGCCAGCAGTGAACCTCCCAGCGGGAGAACTCCCGAGCAGTACTTC
D: TRBD2
J: TRBJ2-7
V: TRBV2
size: NA

CDR3: CASSESVNMNTEAFF
DNA: TGCGCCAGCAGTGAGTCTGTCAACATGAACACTGAAGCTTTCTTT
D: NA
J: TRBJ1-1
V: TRBV10-1
size: NA

CDR3: CASRPQTGVNTEAFF
DNA: TGTGCCAGTAGACCTCAGACAGGGGTCAACACTGAAGCTTTCTTT
D: TRBD1
J: TRBJ1-1
V: TRBV19
size: NA

CDR3: CATLPGQPYEQYF
DNA: TGTGCCACCCTTCCGGGACAGCCCTACGAGCAGTACTTC
D: TRBD1
J: TRBJ2-7
V: TRBV10-3
size: NA

CDR3: CASSLFPSSGQLSNLYEQYF
DNA: TGTGCCAGCAGCTTGTTTCCCTCTAGCGGGCAGTTAAGTAACCTTTACGAGCAGTACTTC
D: TRBD2
J: TRBJ2-7
V: TRBV13
size: NA

CDR3: CASSLVGGEYEQYF
DNA: TGTGCCAGCAGTTTGGTAGGGGGCGAATACGAGCAGTACTTC
D: TRBD1
J: TRBJ2-7
V: TRBV27
size: NA

CDR3: CASSLMASGTYPLEHEQYF
DNA: TGTGCCAGCAGTTTGATGGCTAGCGGTACCTACCCCCTTGAGCACGAGCAGTACTTC
D: TRBD2
J: TRBJ2-7
V: TRBV28
size: NA